A single sample is the source of the 20 T cell receptor beta chains below, sequenced in a study of blood T cell repertoires in COVID-19. The assay was immunoSEQ multiplex PCR, and TCRdb's table has in-frame clones only and misses some. Among roughly 200,000 clones listed, roughly 88% were seen once. The material sequenced was peripheral blood. These receptors all come from a woman in her thirties or forties with COVID-19, enrolled during active disease.

The chain carries TRBV19 and TRBJ1-1; possible D gene TRBD1, 5 bases. The CDR3 length is 14 residues. The germline V gene has CDR1 LNHDA and CDR2 SQIVND (reference sequence). The V gene lost 10 bases and the J gene lost 5 bases, with 20 bases spanning the gap. The CDR3: CATMGRVDNTEAFF. In DNA, the CDR3 is TGTGCCACAATGGGTCGGGTGGACAATACTGAAGCTTTCTTT.

The chain recombines TRBV18 with TRBJ1-1; D gene ambiguous. The V and J ends lost 2 bases and 3 bases respectively, with 13 bases between them. The germline CDR1 and CDR2 sequences are KGHSH and LQKENI. This CDR3 has 15 residues. The DNA for the CDR3 is TGTGCCAGCTCACCAGGGAGATCCGGGGACACTGAAGCTTTCTTT. This encodes CASSPGRSGDTEAFF.

This sequence joins TRBV27 and TRBJ1-6; TRBD1 is a possible D gene (6 bases). Germline V gene lookup returns CDR1 MNHEY and CDR2 SMNVEV (reference sequence). There are 14 residues in the CDR3. The V and J ends lost 7 bases and 6 bases respectively, with 13 bases between them. The CDR3 DNA sequence: TGTGCCAGCACCGTCGGGGACACTAATTCACCCCTCCACTTT. Translation: CASTVGDTNSPLHF.

V usage is TRBV3-1 (or the pseudogene TRBV3-2) and J usage is TRBJ1-6; D uncertain. CDR1 LGHDT and CDR2 YNNKEL come from the germline V gene (reference sequence). CDR3 length: 14 amino acids. Trimming cost V 3 bases and J 5 bases, with 8 bases left between them. The chain's CDR3 is CASSQNSHNSPLHF. The CDR3 DNA reads TGTGCCAGCAGCCAGAACAGCCATAATTCACCCCTCCACTTT.

The gene calls are TRBV5-1 and TRBJ2-3; 7 bases line up with TRBD2. V lost 4 bases, J lost 0 bases, and 5 bases stayed unmatched. The CDR3 is made up of 15 amino acids. Germline CDR1 is SGHRS and CDR2 is YFSETQ. The DNA for the CDR3 is TGCGCCAGCAGCCTCAGCGGGGAAAGCACAGATACGCAGTATTTT. Its protein product is CASSLSGESTDTQYF.

V usage is TRBV28 and J usage is TRBJ2-1; maybe TRBD1 (5 bases). CDR1 is MDHEN and CDR2 is SYDVKM in the germline V gene. V shed 7 bases and J shed 8 bases, with 12 bases lying between them. The CDR3 contains 12 residues. CDR3 region: CASTSWGHEQFF. For the CDR3, the DNA is TGTGCCAGCACCTCCTGGGGCCATGAGCAGTTCTTC.

The sample holds one count of this clone. V gene TRBV18 combines with J gene TRBJ2-5; D is perhaps TRBD1 (6 bases). Germline assignment: CDR1 KGHSH and CDR2 LQKENI. V dropped 2 bases and J dropped 4 bases, with 14 bases sitting between them. This CDR3 has 15 amino acids. The CDR3 loop is CASSPTIQGSETQYF. DNA for the CDR3: TGTGCCAGCTCACCAACAATACAGGGTTCAGAGACCCAGTACTTC.

The chain employs TRBV11-2 and TRBJ2-5; 9 bases agree with TRBD2. V was clipped by 1 base and J by 1 base; unmatched bases: 7. The CDR3 totals 17 residues. From germline, CDR1 is SGHAT and CDR2 FQNNGV. CDR3 sequence reads: CASSLAGTSRIQETQYF. CDR3 in DNA: TGTGCCAGCAGCTTAGCCGGGACTAGCCGGATCCAAGAGACCCAGTACTTC.

The genes are TRBV13 and TRBJ2-5, with TRBD2 identical over 13 bases. Germline trimming cut 5 bases from V and 1 base from J; bases unmatched to any gene: 4. The germline CDR1 and CDR2 sequences are PRHDT and FYEKMQ (reference sequence). The length of the CDR3 is 16 residues. This chain's CDR3 is CASSRGLAGAQETQYF. The CDR3 nucleotides are TGTGCCAGCAGCCGTGGACTAGCGGGGGCCCAAGAGACCCAGTACTTC.

This chain joins TRBV5-5 and TRBJ1-4; no clear D. In germline, CDR1 is SGHKS, CDR2 YYEKEE (reference sequence). This CDR3 spans 15 amino acids. V was cut by 4 bases and J by 0 bases, with 10 bases left in between. The CDR3 is CASSPLGPTNEKLFF. CDR3 in DNA: TGTGCCAGCAGCCCCCTGGGCCCAACTAATGAAAAACTGTTTTTT.

The chain combines TRBV29-1 with TRBJ1-1; D possibly corresponds to TRBD1 (6 bases). V was pared by 4 bases and J by 2 bases, with 14 bases between. The CDR3 runs 14 residues. Per the germline V gene, CDR1 is SQVTM and CDR2 is ANQGSEA. The CDR3 bases are TGCAGCGTTGTGGGGGCGGTAGCAAACACTGAAGCTTTCTTT. Residues: CSVVGAVANTEAFF.

The chain has TRBV12-5 and TRBJ1-3, with D unclear. Germline CDR1 is LGHNT and CDR2 is FRNRAP. CDR3 length: 15 residues. Trimming shortened V by 6 bases and J by 4 bases, and 16 bases separated the two germline ends. As DNA, the CDR3 is TGTGCTAGTGGCCAACAACTGGGCTCAGGAAACACCATATATTTT. Translated, it gives CASGQQLGSGNTIYF.

The V gene is TRBV7-9, the J gene TRBJ1-5; 12 bases agree with TRBD1. CDR1 is SEHNR, CDR2 FQNEAQ, per germline (reference sequence). The CDR3 has 15 residues. Trimming took 3 bases from V and 7 from J; bases not matched to a gene: 4. The CDR3 DNA is TGTGCCAGCAGCTTCGGGACAGGGGGCGACCAGCCCCAGCATTTT. It translates to CASSFGTGGDQPQHF.

This chain uses TRBV25-1 with TRBJ2-2; D gene ambiguous. This CDR3 is 13 amino acids long. Per germline, CDR1 MGHDK and CDR2 SYGVNS. V was trimmed by 5 bases and J by 6 bases, leaving 10 bases between them. CDR3 nucleotide sequence: TGTGCCAGCAGTCGGCGGTTGGCCGGGGAGCTGTTTTTT. Translation: CASSRRLAGELFF.

This clone was seen a handful of times. The chain is built from TRBV2 and TRBJ1-5; possibly TRBD1 for D (6 bases). Per the germline V gene, CDR1 is SNHLY and CDR2 is FYNNEI. The CDR3 spans 15 residues. Deletions cut 4 bases from V and 2 bases from J, with 12 bases between. CDR3 amino acids: CASSVQGTGNQPQHF. The CDR3 coding sequence is TGTGCCAGCAGTGTACAGGGAACTGGCAATCAGCCCCAGCATTTT.

V and J are TRBV6-6 and TRBJ1-1; 7 bases align to TRBD1. From germline, CDR1 is MNHNY and CDR2 SVGAGI (reference sequence). The junction had 2 bases not matched to a gene; V was cut back by 7 bases and J by 6 bases. The CDR3 covers 11 residues. In DNA, the CDR3 is TGTGCCAGCAAGGGACAGCCTGAAGCTTTCTTT. Its protein product is CASKGQPEAFF.

This clone was detected only a few times. The chain uses TRBV18 and TRBJ2-7; 9 bases map to TRBD1. This CDR3 is 16 amino acids long. CDR1 and CDR2 from the germline V gene are KGHSH and LQKENI. The V and J ends lost 4 bases and 1 base, in that order; junction bases with no gene match: 8. The DNA of the CDR3 is TGTGCCAGCTCACTTGGACAGGGGATGGGGTCCTACGAGCAGTACTTC. Protein: CASSLGQGMGSYEQYF.

In this sample, this clone turned up a few times. V and J are TRBV4-2 and TRBJ2-7; 8 bases are shared with TRBD1. V lost 5 bases to trimming and J lost 0 bases; unmatched junction nucleotides: 6. Germline V gives CDR1 LGHNA, CDR2 YNFKEQ. The CDR3 spans 15 residues. The CDR3 protein is CASSEQGGNSYEQYF. The CDR3 coding sequence is TGTGCCAGCAGCGAACAGGGGGGTAACTCCTACGAGCAGTACTTC.

This clone was seen just once. The CDR3 DNA is TGTGCTAGTGGTTCAACGACAGGGGCAAGTGAAAAACTGTTTTTT. Its protein is CASGSTTGASEKLFF. V usage is TRBV12-5 and J usage is TRBJ1-4; 8 bases are a match to TRBD1. Trimming cost V 4 bases and J 7 bases; bases outside gene matches: 8. Looked up from germline, CDR1 is LGHNT and CDR2 is FRNRAP. The CDR3 has 15 amino acids.

The chain is built from TRBV6-5 and TRBJ1-4; D unresolved. This CDR3 contains 14 residues. Germline values: CDR1 MNHEY, CDR2 SVGAGI. V lost 0 bases and J lost 2, with 4 bases in between. CDR3 loop: CASSYSATNEKLFF. CDR3 bases: TGTGCCAGCAGTTACTCGGCCACTAATGAAAAACTGTTTTTT.